Listed below are T cell receptor beta chains from one sample, sequenced in a study of T cells after yellow fever vaccination. One entry per CDR3 protein results from TCRdb running MiXCR on the 5' RACE reads. This repertoire shows hundreds of thousands of distinct CDR3 sequences, over 15% found once; its top ten account for roughly a sixth. The specimen comprised PBMCs, sampled before the yellow fever booster vaccination. These receptor sequences come from a young man who received the YFV17D yellow fever vaccine. Both conserved end residues are part of each CDR3. The D gene is left open where the match is weak. Part of the rows lack a size; the others show once, few, many or a class for expanded clones.

D gene: TRBD1
clone size: few
V gene: TRBV6-1
J gene: TRBJ1-6
CDR3 protein: CASNPQGSRYNSPLHF
CDR3 DNA: TGTGCCAGCAATCCACAGGGGAGCCGGTATAATTCACCCCTCCACTTT

D gene: .
clone size: few
V gene: TRBV7-3
J gene: TRBJ1-1
CDR3 protein: CASSLRADTEAFF
CDR3 DNA: TGTGCCAGCAGCTTGAGGGCCGACACTGAAGCTTTCTTT

D gene: .
clone size: .
V gene: TRBV11-2
J gene: TRBJ2-1
CDR3 protein: CASSFSSSYEQFF
CDR3 DNA: TGTGCCAGCAGCTTTTCGAGCTCTTATGAGCAGTTCTTC

D gene: TRBD1
clone size: many
V gene: TRBV5-1
J gene: TRBJ1-4
CDR3 protein: CASSFEGQGREKLFF
CDR3 DNA: TGCGCCAGCAGCTTCGAGGGACAGGGGCGGGAAAAACTGTTTTTT

D gene: .
clone size: .
V gene: TRBV7-2
J gene: TRBJ1-1
CDR3 protein: CASRGPQTGNTEAFF
CDR3 DNA: TGTGCCAGCAGAGGCCCCCAGACAGGGAACACTGAAGCTTTCTTT

D gene: .
clone size: few
V gene: TRBV29-1
J gene: TRBJ1-2
CDR3 protein: CSVETEYGYTF
CDR3 DNA: TGCAGCGTTGAGACGGAGTATGGCTACACCTTC

D gene: .
clone size: many
V gene: TRBV12-3/TRBV12-4
J gene: TRBJ2-4
CDR3 protein: CASSFEGGYIQYF
CDR3 DNA: TGTGCCAGCAGTTTCGAGGGGGGGTACATTCAGTACTTC

D gene: .
clone size: few
V gene: TRBV7-2
J gene: TRBJ2-7
CDR3 protein: CASSLVSQGNEQYF
CDR3 DNA: TGTGCCAGCAGCTTGGTTTCACAGGGTAACGAGCAGTACTTC

D gene: .
clone size: .
V gene: TRBV29-1
J gene: TRBJ1-2
CDR3 protein: CSVWGQGDGYTF
CDR3 DNA: TGCAGCGTTTGGGGGCAGGGCGATGGCTACACCTTC

D gene: .
clone size: many
V gene: TRBV11-3
J gene: TRBJ1-2
CDR3 protein: CASSLATGTGYTF
CDR3 DNA: TGTGCCAGCAGCTTAGCAACAGGAACGGGCTACACCTTC

D gene: TRBD1
clone size: .
V gene: TRBV12-3/TRBV12-4
J gene: TRBJ2-2
CDR3 protein: CASSRTGSNTGELFF
CDR3 DNA: TGTGCCAGCAGTCGGACAGGGTCGAACACCGGGGAGCTGTTTTTT

D gene: .
clone size: few
V gene: TRBV6-1
J gene: TRBJ1-5
CDR3 protein: CASTTQPTQPQHF
CDR3 DNA: TGTGCCAGCACTACTCAACCTACGCAGCCCCAGCATTTT

D gene: TRBD1
clone size: .
V gene: TRBV10-3
J gene: TRBJ1-2
CDR3 protein: CAISETTTGDYGYTF
CDR3 DNA: TGTGCCATCAGTGAGACAACGACAGGGGACTATGGCTACACCTTC

D gene: .
clone size: few
V gene: TRBV9
J gene: TRBJ2-1
CDR3 protein: CASSVSLGEQFF
CDR3 DNA: TGTGCCAGCAGCGTAAGTTTGGGGGAGCAGTTCTTC

D gene: .
clone size: few
V gene: TRBV7-9
J gene: TRBJ2-3
CDR3 protein: CASSLGTIYSDTQYF
CDR3 DNA: TGTGCCAGCAGCTTGGGCACCATCTACTCAGATACGCAGTATTTT

D gene: .
clone size: few
V gene: TRBV2
J gene: TRBJ1-4
CDR3 protein: CASSVTGAVNEKLFF
CDR3 DNA: TGTGCCAGCAGTGTCACGGGGGCGGTTAATGAAAAACTGTTTTTT

D gene: .
clone size: .
V gene: TRBV7-9
J gene: TRBJ1-2
CDR3 protein: CASSLVRLQTNYGYTF
CDR3 DNA: TGTGCCAGCAGCCTCGTCAGACTCCAGACTAACTATGGCTACACCTTC

D gene: .
clone size: .
V gene: TRBV19
J gene: TRBJ1-2
CDR3 protein: CASSPAGPFGYTF
CDR3 DNA: TGTGCCAGTAGCCCGGCAGGGCCTTTCGGCTACACCTTC

D gene: .
clone size: .
V gene: TRBV12-3/TRBV12-4
J gene: TRBJ2-1
CDR3 protein: CASSLGEGEFF
CDR3 DNA: TGTGCCAGCAGTTTAGGGGAGGGGGAGTTCTTC

D gene: .
clone size: .
V gene: TRBV10-3
J gene: TRBJ1-3
CDR3 protein: CAISEAASGNTIYF
CDR3 DNA: TGTGCCATCAGTGAGGCAGCGTCTGGAAACACCATATATTTT

D gene: TRBD2
clone size: few
V gene: TRBV7-9
J gene: TRBJ2-5
CDR3 protein: CASSLAGAVQETQYF
CDR3 DNA: TGTGCCAGCAGTCTAGCGGGGGCCGTTCAAGAGACCCAGTACTTC

D gene: TRBD1
clone size: many
V gene: TRBV6-6
J gene: TRBJ1-3
CDR3 protein: CASSYMQGATGNTIYF
CDR3 DNA: TGTGCCAGCAGTTACATGCAGGGGGCGACTGGAAACACCATATATTTT

D gene: .
clone size: .
V gene: TRBV7-2
J gene: TRBJ2-7
CDR3 protein: CASSLKGSSYEQYF
CDR3 DNA: TGTGCCAGCAGCTTAAAGGGGAGCTCCTACGAGCAGTACTTC

D gene: TRBD2
clone size: .
V gene: TRBV5-1
J gene: TRBJ2-5
CDR3 protein: CASCRLAGYQETQYF
CDR3 DNA: TGCGCCAGCTGCCGACTAGCGGGGTACCAAGAGACCCAGTACTTC

D gene: TRBD1
clone size: .
V gene: TRBV9
J gene: TRBJ2-4
CDR3 protein: CASSVDRENIQYF
CDR3 DNA: TGTGCCAGCAGCGTCGACAGGGAAAACATTCAGTACTTC

D gene: TRBD2
clone size: .
V gene: TRBV10-2
J gene: TRBJ2-3
CDR3 protein: CASRLALGTDTQYF
CDR3 DNA: TGCGCCAGCAGACTAGCGTTGGGCACAGATACGCAGTATTTT

D gene: .
clone size: few
V gene: TRBV14
J gene: TRBJ2-5
CDR3 protein: CASSHRETQYF
CDR3 DNA: TGTGCCAGCAGCCACCGGGAGACCCAGTACTTC

D gene: TRBD1
clone size: .
V gene: TRBV10-3
J gene: TRBJ2-7
CDR3 protein: CAISVPSDRRDRAYEQYF
CDR3 DNA: TGTGCCATCAGTGTCCCCTCCGACCGACGGGACAGGGCCTACGAGCAGTACTTC

D gene: TRBD1
clone size: few
V gene: TRBV4-1
J gene: TRBJ1-5
CDR3 protein: CASSQETGLVNQPQHF
CDR3 DNA: TGCGCCAGCAGCCAAGAGACAGGGCTGGTCAATCAGCCCCAGCATTTT

D gene: TRBD1
clone size: .
V gene: TRBV2
J gene: TRBJ2-7
CDR3 protein: CASRAGQGTYEQYF
CDR3 DNA: TGTGCCAGCAGGGCCGGACAGGGCACCTACGAGCAGTACTTC

D gene: TRBD1
clone size: few
V gene: TRBV20-1
J gene: TRBJ1-5
CDR3 protein: CSARAPDRANQPQHF
CDR3 DNA: TGCAGTGCCCGAGCCCCCGACAGGGCCAATCAGCCCCAGCATTTT

D gene: .
clone size: few
V gene: TRBV7-8
J gene: TRBJ1-4
CDR3 protein: CASSYGQLINEKLFF
CDR3 DNA: TGTGCCAGCAGCTATGGACAGTTGATAAATGAAAAACTGTTTTTT